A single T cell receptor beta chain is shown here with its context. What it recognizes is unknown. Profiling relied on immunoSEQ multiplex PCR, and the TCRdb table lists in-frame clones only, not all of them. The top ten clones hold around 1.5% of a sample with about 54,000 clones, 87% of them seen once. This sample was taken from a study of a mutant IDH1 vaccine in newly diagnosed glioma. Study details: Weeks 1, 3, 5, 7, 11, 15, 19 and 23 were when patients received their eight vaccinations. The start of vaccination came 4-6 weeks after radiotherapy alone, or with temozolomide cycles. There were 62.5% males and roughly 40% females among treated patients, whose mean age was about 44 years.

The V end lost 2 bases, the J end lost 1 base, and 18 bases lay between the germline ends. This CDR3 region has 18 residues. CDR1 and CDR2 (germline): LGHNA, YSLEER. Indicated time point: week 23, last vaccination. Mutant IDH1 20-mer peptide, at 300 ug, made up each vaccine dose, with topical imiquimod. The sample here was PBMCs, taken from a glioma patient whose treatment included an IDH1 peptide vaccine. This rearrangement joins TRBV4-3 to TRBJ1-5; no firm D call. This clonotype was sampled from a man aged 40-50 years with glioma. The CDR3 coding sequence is TGCGCCAGCAGCCAAAGAGCATCGTGGGGAGGAAGCAATCAGCCCCAGCATTTT. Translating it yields CASSQRASWGGSNQPQHF.